The T cell receptor beta chain described here comes from a study of OX40 agonist ivuxolimab in advanced cancers. Study summary: The dose-escalation group included hepatocellular carcinoma, melanoma, renal cell carcinoma and head and neck cancer.

Produced via immunoSEQ multiplex PCR; TCRdb's table is partial and in-frame only. Of 70,000 to 85,000 clones in the sample, roughly 88% were seen once. Findings and limits, study-wide: At 0.1 to 3.0 mg/kg, CD4+ and CD8+ blood T cells expanded clonally by week 6.

Turning to this clone: Its antigen is not identified.

The CDR3 covers 15 residues. V dropped 2 bases and J dropped 4 bases, with 12 bases sitting between them. The germline gives CDR1 SGHTA, CDR2 FQGNSA. The rearrangement joins TRBV7-2 to TRBJ1-3, with D perhaps matching TRBD1 (5 bases). The sequence was obtained from an adult with an advanced solid tumor such as melanoma, head and neck, liver or kidney cancer. The sequenced sample was CD4+ or CD8+ T cells sorted from blood, obtained in a trial of the OX40 agonist ivuxolimab. The CDR3 is CASSLRGGLGNTIYF. The CDR3 DNA sequence: TGTGCCAGCAGCTTACGCGGGGGTTTGGGAAACACCATATATTTT.